The sequence of this TCR beta chain was determined in a study of STAT5B mutations in CD4+ large granular lymphocyte leukemia. Study context: Healthy donors showed HLA-associated enrichment of the CDR3 'QG' motif.

The CDR3 length is 14 residues. J lost 6 bases, V lost 7 bases, and 4 bases had no gene match. Germline V gene data show CDR1 as SGHRS and CDR2 as YFSETQ. Clones were sequenced by immunoSEQ multiplex PCR, and TCRdb holds only the in-frame ones, with some missing. This table has approximately 21,000 clones, 79% appearing once. Broader study findings: Compared with healthy controls (2/35), patient top clones favored TRBV06 (8/27). Data were not HLA-matched across samples. About 24% of private leukemic clonotypes occurred rarely in other patients' non-leukemic repertoires.

Note on this clone: The antigen is unknown.

Sequencing was carried out using CD4+ T cells from blood buffy coats. J is TRBJ2-2 and V is TRBV5-1; TRBD2 matches 12 bases. This sequence originates from a human donor in good health. The CDR3 sequence is CASRLAGEAGELFF. The CDR3 nucleotides read TGCGCCAGCCGACTAGCGGGAGAGGCCGGGGAGCTGTTTTTT.